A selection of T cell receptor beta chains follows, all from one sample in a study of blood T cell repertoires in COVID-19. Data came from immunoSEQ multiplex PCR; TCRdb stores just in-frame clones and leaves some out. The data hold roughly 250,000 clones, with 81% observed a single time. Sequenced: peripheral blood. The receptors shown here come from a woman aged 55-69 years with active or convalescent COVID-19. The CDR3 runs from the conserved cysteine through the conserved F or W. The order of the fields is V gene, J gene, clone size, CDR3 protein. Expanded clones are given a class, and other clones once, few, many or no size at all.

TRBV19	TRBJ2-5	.	CASSNRQQETQYF
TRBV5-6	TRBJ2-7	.	CASRAGTGDYEQYF
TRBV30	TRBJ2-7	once	CAWSAGGGPRF
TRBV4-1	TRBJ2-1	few	CASSQEGTSGGVDEQFF
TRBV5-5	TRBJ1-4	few	CASSLNPVNEKLFF
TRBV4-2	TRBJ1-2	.	CASSQVRGRDRANYDYTF
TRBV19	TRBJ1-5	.	CASSVGGGNQPQHF
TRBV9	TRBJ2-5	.	CASSPGLAGGQETQYF
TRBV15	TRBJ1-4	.	CATSRGGQGAANEKLFF
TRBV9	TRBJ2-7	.	CASSGGPNEQYF
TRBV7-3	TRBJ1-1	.	CASSSGGGNTEAFF
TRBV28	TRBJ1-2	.	CASSLTGRTGYTF
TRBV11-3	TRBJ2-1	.	CASSFGGGGWNEQFF
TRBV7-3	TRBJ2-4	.	CASSSRTGRGSDIQYF
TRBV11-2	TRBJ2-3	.	CASSSLFVSTDTQYF
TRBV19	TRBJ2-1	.	CASSTPSGGAYEQFF
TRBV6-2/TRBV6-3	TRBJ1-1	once	CASSYSGQSSYEAFF
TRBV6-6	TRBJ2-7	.	CASTVQGFYEQYF
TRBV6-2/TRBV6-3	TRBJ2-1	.	CASSSGANEQFF
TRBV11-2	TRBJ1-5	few	CASSVNGPGNQPQHF
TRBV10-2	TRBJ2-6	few	CATKPWEGLTGVPSGANVLTF
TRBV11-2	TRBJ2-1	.	CASSPLAREQFF
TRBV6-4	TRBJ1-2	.	CASSDSRSNYGYTF
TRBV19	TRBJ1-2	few	CASSTPGQPNYGYTF
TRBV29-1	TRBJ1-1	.	CSGGTGGNTEAFF
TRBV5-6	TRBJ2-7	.	CASSRSGTSYEQYF
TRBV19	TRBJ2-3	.	CASSIVITRGADTQYF
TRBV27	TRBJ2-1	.	CASSPDGVLGEQFF
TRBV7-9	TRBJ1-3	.	CASSPPGSSGNTIYF
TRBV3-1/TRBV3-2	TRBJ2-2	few	CASSQLTRPNTGELFF
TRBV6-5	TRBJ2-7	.	CASGQGNGEQYF
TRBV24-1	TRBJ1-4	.	CAGPGTGICDEKLFF
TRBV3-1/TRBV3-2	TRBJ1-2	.	CASSRGQGPSNYGYTF
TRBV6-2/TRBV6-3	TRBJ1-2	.	CASSYREGGYGYTF
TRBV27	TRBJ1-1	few	CASSPASQGPVNTEAFF
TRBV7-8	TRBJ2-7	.	CASSRNPGYEQYF
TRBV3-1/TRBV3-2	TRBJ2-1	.	CASSQGSTDSYNEQFF
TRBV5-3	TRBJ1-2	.	CARSLSGYGYTF
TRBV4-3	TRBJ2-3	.	CASSQDRNPEGTRTDTQYF
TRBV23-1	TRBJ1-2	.	CATTPGQGTPVYGYTF
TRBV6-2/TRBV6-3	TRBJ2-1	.	CASSYDTQRGGNNEQFF
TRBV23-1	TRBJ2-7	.	CASSQSRQRVSSYEQYF